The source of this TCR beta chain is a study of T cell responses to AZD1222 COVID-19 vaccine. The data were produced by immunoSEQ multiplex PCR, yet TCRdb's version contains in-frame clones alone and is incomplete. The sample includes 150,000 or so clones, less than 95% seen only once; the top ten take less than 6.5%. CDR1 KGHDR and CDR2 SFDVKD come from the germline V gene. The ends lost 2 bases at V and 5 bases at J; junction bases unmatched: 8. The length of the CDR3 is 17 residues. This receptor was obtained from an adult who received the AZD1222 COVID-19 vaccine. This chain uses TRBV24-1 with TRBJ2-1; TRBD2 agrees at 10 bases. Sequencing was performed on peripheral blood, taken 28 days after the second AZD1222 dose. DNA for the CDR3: TGTGCCACCAGTGATTCTACTAGCGGGGCCAGCCACAATGAGCAGTTCTTC. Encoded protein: CATSDSTSGASHNEQFF.